These T cell receptor beta chains were read from a single sample in a study of graft-versus-host responses after intestinal transplantation. For these receptors, no antigen is known. Clones were read by immunoSEQ multiplex PCR, and TCRdb kept only the in-frame ones, dropping some. This table holds more than 65,000 clones, around 90% found once. Specimen: unstimulated CD8+ T cells sorted from spleen or lymph node cells, collected before transplant. These receptors were taken from a human donor who was the organ donor for an intestinal transplant. Both conserved end residues are part of each CDR3. The D gene is left open where the match is weak. Where a row states a size, it is once, few, many or the class of an expanded clone; other rows omit it.

j_call: TRBJ2-2; v_call: TRBV15; clone_size: .; d_call: TRBD1; cdr3_aa: CATSRDFGQGALAGELFF; cdr3_nt: TGTGCCACCAGCAGAGATTTCGGGCAGGGGGCATTGGCCGGGGAGCTGTTTTTT
j_call: TRBJ2-7; v_call: TRBV7-6; clone_size: .; d_call: .; cdr3_aa: CASSLEKGPYEQYF; cdr3_nt: TGTGCCAGCAGCTTAGAGAAGGGGCCCTACGAGCAGTACTTC
j_call: TRBJ2-1; v_call: TRBV5-1; clone_size: .; d_call: TRBD2; cdr3_aa: CASSAPGLADSNEQFF; cdr3_nt: TGCGCCAGCAGCGCACCGGGACTAGCGGATTCAAATGAGCAGTTCTTC
j_call: TRBJ1-6; v_call: TRBV7-2; clone_size: .; d_call: TRBD1; cdr3_aa: CASSSPRQGSSYNSPLHF; cdr3_nt: TGTGCCAGCAGCTCCCCCCGACAGGGGAGCTCCTATAATTCACCCCTCCACTTT
j_call: TRBJ2-1; v_call: TRBV4-1; clone_size: .; d_call: .; cdr3_aa: CASSQYRAPGLRNNEQFF; cdr3_nt: TGCGCCAGCAGCCAATACCGAGCCCCGGGACTTAGGAACAATGAGCAGTTCTTC
j_call: TRBJ1-4; v_call: TRBV2; clone_size: few; d_call: .; cdr3_aa: CASNIDSGAANEKLFF; cdr3_nt: TGTGCCAGCAATATCGACTCGGGGGCGGCTAATGAAAAACTGTTTTTT
j_call: TRBJ2-7; v_call: TRBV4-3; clone_size: .; d_call: .; cdr3_aa: CASSLGDAYEQYF; cdr3_nt: TGCGCCAGCAGCCTGGGGGACGCCTACGAGCAGTACTTC
j_call: TRBJ2-1; v_call: TRBV13; clone_size: once; d_call: TRBD2; cdr3_aa: CASSFGSGRASNEQFF; cdr3_nt: TGTGCCAGCAGCTTCGGGAGCGGGAGGGCCTCGAATGAGCAGTTCTTC
j_call: TRBJ2-1; v_call: TRBV6-1; clone_size: .; d_call: .; cdr3_aa: CASSPPQFYNEQFF; cdr3_nt: TGTGCCAGCAGCCCCCCGCAGTTCTACAATGAGCAGTTCTTC
j_call: TRBJ2-1; v_call: TRBV27; clone_size: .; d_call: .; cdr3_aa: CASSTYNEQFF; cdr3_nt: TGTGCCAGCAGTACCTACAATGAGCAGTTCTTC
j_call: TRBJ1-4; v_call: TRBV9; clone_size: .; d_call: .; cdr3_aa: CASSPPGPNEKLFF; cdr3_nt: TGTGCCAGCAGCCCCCCGGGACCTAATGAAAAACTGTTTTTT
j_call: TRBJ2-7; v_call: TRBV6-5; clone_size: .; d_call: TRBD2; cdr3_aa: CASGGAYEQYF; cdr3_nt: TGTGCCAGCGGGGGGGCCTACGAGCAGTACTTC
j_call: TRBJ2-7; v_call: TRBV19; clone_size: few; d_call: TRBD1; cdr3_aa: CASSATGSEQYF; cdr3_nt: TGTGCCAGTAGTGCGACAGGGTCGGAGCAGTACTTC
j_call: TRBJ2-3; v_call: TRBV16; clone_size: .; d_call: .; cdr3_aa: CASSQQEASTDTQYF; cdr3_nt: TGTGCCAGCAGCCAGCAAGAAGCTAGCACAGATACGCAGTATTTT
j_call: TRBJ1-2; v_call: TRBV19; clone_size: .; d_call: .; cdr3_aa: CASSGLDYGYTF; cdr3_nt: TGTGCCAGTAGTGGGCTGGACTATGGCTACACCTTC
j_call: TRBJ1-1; v_call: TRBV5-4; clone_size: .; d_call: .; cdr3_aa: CASNRGQSMNTEAFF; cdr3_nt: TGTGCCAGCAACCGAGGACAGAGTATGAACACTGAAGCTTTCTTT
j_call: TRBJ1-1; v_call: TRBV10-1; clone_size: few; d_call: .; cdr3_aa: CASSEFPGTEAFF; cdr3_nt: TGCGCCAGCAGTGAGTTTCCGGGCACTGAAGCTTTCTTT
j_call: TRBJ2-7; v_call: TRBV5-1; clone_size: .; d_call: TRBD1; cdr3_aa: CASSLLPGQGLYEQYF; cdr3_nt: TGCGCCAGCAGCTTGCTTCCGGGACAGGGCCTCTACGAGCAGTACTTC
j_call: TRBJ2-7; v_call: TRBV6-4; clone_size: .; d_call: TRBD2; cdr3_aa: CASSDSRRGSSYEQYF; cdr3_nt: TGTGCCAGCAGTGACTCGAGGCGGGGGAGCTCCTACGAGCAGTACTTC
j_call: TRBJ2-1; v_call: TRBV11-2; clone_size: .; d_call: TRBD2; cdr3_aa: CASSYTSGRVSYNEQFF; cdr3_nt: TGTGCCAGCAGCTACACTAGCGGGAGGGTGTCCTACAATGAGCAGTTCTTC
j_call: TRBJ2-7; v_call: TRBV6-5; clone_size: few; d_call: TRBD2; cdr3_aa: CASSYGGGGYEQYF; cdr3_nt: TGTGCCAGCAGTTACGGCGGGGGAGGATACGAGCAGTACTTC
j_call: TRBJ1-1; v_call: TRBV28; clone_size: .; d_call: .; cdr3_aa: CASSTTLGSGLYTEAFF; cdr3_nt: TGTGCCAGCAGTACCACGCTGGGGTCGGGTTTGTACACTGAAGCTTTCTTT